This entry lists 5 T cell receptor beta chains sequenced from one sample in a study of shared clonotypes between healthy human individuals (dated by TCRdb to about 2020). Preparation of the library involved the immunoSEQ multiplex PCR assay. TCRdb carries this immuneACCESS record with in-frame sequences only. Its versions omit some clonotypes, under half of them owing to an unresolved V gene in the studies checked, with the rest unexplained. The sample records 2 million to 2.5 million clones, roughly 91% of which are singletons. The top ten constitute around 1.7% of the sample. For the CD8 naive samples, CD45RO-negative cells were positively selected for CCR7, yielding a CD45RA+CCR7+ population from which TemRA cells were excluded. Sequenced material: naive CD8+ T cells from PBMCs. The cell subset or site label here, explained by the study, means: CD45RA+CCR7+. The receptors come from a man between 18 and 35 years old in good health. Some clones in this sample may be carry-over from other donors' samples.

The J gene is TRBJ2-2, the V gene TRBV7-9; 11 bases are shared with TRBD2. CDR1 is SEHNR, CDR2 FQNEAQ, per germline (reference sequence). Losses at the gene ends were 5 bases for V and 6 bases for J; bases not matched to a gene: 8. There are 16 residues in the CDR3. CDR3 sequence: CASSPTSGSRSGELFF. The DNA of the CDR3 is TGTGCCAGCAGCCCAACTAGCGGGAGTAGGTCCGGGGAGCTGTTTTTT.

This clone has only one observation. The DNA for the CDR3 is TGCGCCAGCAGCCCATACGTTCCGTCAGAGACCCAGTACTTC. This sequence encodes CASSPYVPSETQYF. The chain carries TRBV5-1 and TRBJ2-5; D is ambiguous. Germline V gene lookup returns CDR1 SGHRS and CDR2 YFSETQ. Trimming pared 4 bases from V and 4 bases from J, leaving 14 bases between. CDR3 length: 14 residues.

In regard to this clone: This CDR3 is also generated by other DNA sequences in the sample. This chain's CDR3 is CASSVGGGNTDTQYF. CDR3 nucleotides: TGTGCCAGCAGCGTAGGGGGAGGGAACACAGATACGCAGTATTTT. V is TRBV9 and J is TRBJ2-3; 7 positions agree with TRBD2. V was pared by 0 bases and J by 2 bases, with 3 bases of the junction left unmatched. The CDR3 is 15 residues long. CDR1 and CDR2 from the germline V gene are SGDLS and YYNGEE.

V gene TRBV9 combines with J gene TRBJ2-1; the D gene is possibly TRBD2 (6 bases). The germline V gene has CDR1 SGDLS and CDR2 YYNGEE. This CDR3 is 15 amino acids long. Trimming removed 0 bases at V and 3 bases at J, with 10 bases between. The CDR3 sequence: CASSVVGSFYNEQFF. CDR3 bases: TGTGCCAGCAGCGTAGTCGGGAGTTTCTACAATGAGCAGTTCTTC.

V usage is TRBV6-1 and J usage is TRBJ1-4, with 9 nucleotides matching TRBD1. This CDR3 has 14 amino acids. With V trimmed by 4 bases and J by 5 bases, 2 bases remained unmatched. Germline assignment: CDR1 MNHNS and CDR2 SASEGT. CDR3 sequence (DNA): TGTGCCAGCAGTGTGGGGACAGGGAATGAAAAACTGTTTTTT. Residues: CASSVGTGNEKLFF.